The present entry profiles one T cell receptor (beta chain) with its context. The antigen it binds to is not known. The input lacks base qualities; no much larger clone sits a single base away. This sample is drawn from a study of radiation and T cells in renal cell carcinoma (dated by TCRdb to 2020 to 2021). About the study as a whole: In total, approximately 54 samples, comprising 26 tumors and approximately 27 peripheral blood samples, were subjected to TCR beta sequencing. In the 40 to 60 samples combined, 4 million to 5 million unique CDR3 nucleotide sequences were found, encoding roughly 2.5 million unique CDR3 amino acid sequences. The full study reports these points: Only small tumor regions of about 1 g were available, so intratumoral heterogeneity was not captured. TCR clonality was higher in irradiated tumors than in controls, as the top 100 clonotypes made up an average of approximately 54% of the repertoire in irradiated tumors compared with 43% in nephrectomy-only tumors. Because the trial had a single-armed design, the trial could not examine how radiation dose or scheduling affected the TCR repertoire. Compared with control tumors, irradiated tumors had a greater number of dominant CDR3 motifs, and these motifs made up a bigger portion of the repertoire.

The germline V gene (reference sequence) yields MNHEY for CDR1 and SMNVEV for CDR2. Cut back by 0 bases and 3 bases, the V and J ends lie 12 bases apart. The CDR3 measures 16 amino acids from cysteine to phenylalanine. CDR3 DNA only is kept here, 48 bases in frame from base 1. The time point label here, explained by the study, means: tumor resected at nephrectomy. This specimen's treatment or condition label, per the study, means: treatment-naive control, cytoreductive nephrectomy. For controls, tumors were taken from treatment-naive renal cell carcinoma patients who had cytoreductive nephrectomy with no radiation beforehand. Renal cell carcinoma with clear cell pathology was present in all patients. Control tumors used for TCR sequencing were obtained from several females and about 12 males (median age approximately 50 years, range about 40 to 82) and were resected from about 2010 to 2015. Tumor processing involved mechanical dissociation, digestion with collagenase/hyaluronidase at 37 degrees C, handling in gentleMACS C tubes, and storage in liquid nitrogen. Genomic DNA for TCR sequencing was prepared using the QIAamp DNA Blood Mini Kit (Qiagen). Only samples passing all quality control checks were included in the analyses.

The immunoSEQ kit was used, according to the manufacturer's recommendations, to generate TCR beta libraries from genomic DNA. Library preparation used a first multiplex PCR with proprietary primers, then a second PCR adding unique barcodes, with bead cleanups after each round. Each sample batch included a kit-provided positive control reaction and a negative control reaction. The final libraries were assessed on an Agilent 4200 TapeStation D1000 ScreenTape, pooled by volume, and quantified by qPCR. Sequencing was performed on an Illumina NextSeq500 with a MidOutput 150-cycle cartridge, and 156 Read1 and 15 Index1 cycles were run with kit custom primers. The pooled library was loaded at 1.0 pM, with a roughly 20% PhiX control spiked in. Processing in the source paper ran as follows. Vendor-processed data were analyzed in R, and a clonotype was defined as all T cells sharing the same CDR3 nucleotide sequence. For clone abundance analyses, frequencies were normalized to the 10,000 most abundant clones per sample. Before analysis, public T cell clones were removed, and these numbered fewer than six per sample on average. The dominant motif analysis was done with ImmunoMap using the PAM10 matrix, a gap penalty of 30, and a homology threshold of 0.3, and motifs with a cumulative frequency of at least 0.01 were considered dominant. TCRdb re-hosts the immuneACCESS table, in-frame sequences only. Its copies lack some clones; in the studies checked, an unresolved V gene accounts for under half of them, and the cause for the rest is not known. That table furnishes V, J and clone size, whereas the DNA furnished D and trimming. The sample has around 16,000 clones on record, 45% to 70% of them singletons. The ten largest clonotypes hold approximately 9.9% of the sample.

The sample consisted of tumor tissue, taken from a patient whose treatment was nephrectomy without radiotherapy. The chain is encoded by TRBV27 joined to TRBJ1-5, and TRBD1 may be the D gene, going by 5 matching bases. This clonotype was obtained from a man aged 45-65 years with renal cell carcinoma. The DNA reads as follows: TGTGCCAGCAGTTTATCCCGGGACGGCTCCAATCAGCCCCAGCATTTT. Its coded protein is CASSLSRDGSNQPQHF.